This T cell receptor beta chain was captured in a study of Ad26.COV2.S vaccination and SARS-CoV-2 variants. V lost 6 bases, J lost 4 bases, and 10 bases lay in between. CDR1 SGHAT and CDR2 FQNNGV come from the germline V gene. The CDR3 spans 13 residues. TCRdb's copy holds only in-frame clones and misses some; the assay was immunoSEQ multiplex PCR. The profile covers some 320,000 clones, with around 84% appearing a single time and 1.5% to 2.5% taken by the ten largest. Described treatment: about 20 received Ad26.COV2.S at low or high dose, single or two shots; 5 received placebo; per-sample allocation not given. Samples came from day 63 after the first vaccine or placebo injection.

The chain is built from TRBV11-2 and TRBJ1-3; D remains ambiguous. This sequence originates from a person aged 18-60 years who received the Ad26.COV2.S COVID-19 vaccine or a placebo. The source material was peripheral blood, sampled in a trial of Ad26.COV2.S vaccine versus placebo. DNA of the CDR3: TGTGCCAGCAGTTCTGACACAGGAAACACCATATATTTT. This codes for CASSSDTGNTIYF.